Below, one T cell receptor (beta chain) is given with its context. The antigen remains unidentified. Individual cDNA molecules were tagged with unique molecular identifiers, the study reported. TCRdb processed the 5' RACE reads anew with MiXCR; each CDR3 protein has one entry. The table records tens of thousands of distinct CDR3 sequences, about 9% of them present only once. This record comes from a study of early T cells in non-severe SARS-CoV-2 infection. Study as a whole: Bulk RNA taken from unsorted whole blood was sequenced, leaving chains unpaired.

Whole-study results and caveats: Matches to VDJdb favored anti-spike CD8 responses and missed private and CD4 specificities.

The length of the CDR3 is 15 residues. CDR1 is MNHEY, CDR2 SVGEGT, per germline. J lost 4 bases, V lost 4 bases, and 5 bases had no gene match. The chain joins TRBV6-2 or TRBV6-3 to TRBJ1-5; 9 positions agree with TRBD1. Sequenced: whole blood. This receptor was taken from an adult who was a healthcare worker with PCR-confirmed SARS-CoV-2 infection or an uninfected control (not recorded which). The DNA of the CDR3 is TGTGCCAGCAGTTTACTGGGACAGGGTAATCAGCCCCAGCATTTT. Translation: CASSLLGQGNQPQHF.